These 17 T cell receptor beta chains were sequenced from one sample in a study of breast tumors, draining lymph nodes, adjacent tissues. Samples came from axillary lymph nodes draining the breast cancer. MiXCR, run by TCRdb on the multiplex PCR reads, gives a single entry per CDR3 protein. This sample has fewer than 150,000 distinct CDR3 sequences; 21% occur once, and the top ten carry roughly 2%. The sequenced material came from axillary lymph node tissue. The origin of the receptors is a female donor with breast cancer. Some clones in this sample may be carry-over from other donors' samples.

This clonotype was seen ten or more times. The V call is TRBV20-1, the J call TRBJ2-1, with 11 nucleotides matching TRBD2. This CDR3 has 18 residues. The V gene's germline CDR1 is DFQATT and CDR2 SNEGSKA (reference sequence). The junction had 15 bases not matched to a gene; V was cut back by 2 bases and J by 6 bases. CDR3 amino acids: CSARPLAGGTKRSNEQFF. CDR3 in DNA: TGCAGTGCTAGACCTCTAGCGGGAGGAACCAAAAGAAGCAATGAGCAGTTCTTC.

Ten or more counts support this clonotype. This chain links TRBV7-8 with TRBJ2-7; the D gene is possibly TRBD1 (6 bases). The CDR3 covers 16 residues. The germline gives CDR1 SGHVS, CDR2 FQNEAQ. V was shortened by 1 base and J by 3 bases, with 16 bases between the two germline ends. CDR3 residues: CASSLESRQVDYEQYF. CDR3 bases: TGTGCCAGCAGCTTAGAGTCCCGACAGGTGGACTACGAGCAGTACTTC.

Regarding this clonotype: Possible read error: a much larger clone is one base away. This chain links TRBV6-5 with TRBJ2-7; no reliable D call. This CDR3 comprises 17 residues. V dropped 2 bases and J dropped 5 bases, with 22 bases sitting between them. The germline CDR1 and CDR2 sequences are MNHEY and SVGAGI. The CDR3 sequence: CASSYDEVAARSNEQYF. The CDR3 nucleotides are TGTGCCAGCAGTTACGACGAGGTAGCTGCTAGGAGCAACGAGCAGTACTTC.

The genes are TRBV10-3 and TRBJ1-5; D ambiguous. The CDR3 consists of 14 residues. Germline V CDR1 and CDR2: ENHRY, SYGVKD. The V gene lost 6 bases and the J gene lost 2 bases, with 11 bases spanning the gap. CDR3 protein: CAIRDDMGNQPQHF. The CDR3 bases are TGTGCCATCAGAGATGACATGGGCAATCAGCCCCAGCATTTT.

The V call is TRBV28, the J call TRBJ2-3; 10 bases map to TRBD2. Germline-derived CDR1 and CDR2 are MDHEN and SYDVKM. The CDR3 extends over 18 amino acids. The V and J ends lost 7 bases and 4 bases, in that order; junction bases with no gene match: 17. This CDR3 is CASTNLRGSGRAADTQYF. CDR3 coding DNA: TGTGCCAGCACAAATCTCCGAGGGAGCGGGAGGGCCGCAGATACGCAGTATTTT.

About this clonotype itself: A much larger clone sits a single nucleotide away, making a read error possible. The rearrangement uses TRBV2 and TRBJ1-2, with 8 bases that match TRBD1. The CDR3 sequence is 14 residues long. The germline gives CDR1 SNHLY, CDR2 FYNNEI. CDR3 nucleotide sequence: TGTGCCAGCAAAAGACTTGACAGGGGCTATGGCCACACCTTC. Translating it yields CASKRLDRGYGHTF.

This clonotype was detected a few times. A clone one base away is much larger, so this may be a read error. The genes are TRBV12-3 or TRBV12-4 and TRBJ1-2, with D tentatively TRBD1 (5 bases). The ends were cut back, 4 bases at V and 7 bases at J, with 19 bases in the middle. This CDR3 has 15 amino acids. CDR3 residues: CASSYPGSGHCGYTF. The CDR3 DNA follows: TGTGCCAGCAGTTACCCGGGCAGTGGACACTGTGGCTACACCTTC.

This clonotype was recorded a few times. The chain combines TRBV28 with TRBJ1-5, with 8 nucleotides matching TRBD1. Per germline, CDR1 MDHEN and CDR2 SYDVKM. The CDR3 covers 13 residues. Trimming removed 7 bases from V and 4 bases from J; junction bases left unmatched: 3. CDR3 bases: TGTGCCAGCAAACAGGGGGGAAATCAGCCCCAGCATTTT. Encoded protein: CASKQGGNQPQHF.

This clonotype was counted at least ten times. The genes are TRBV7-8 and TRBJ1-6, with D possibly TRBD1 on 6 matching bases. The CDR3 has 16 amino acids. The germline CDR1 and CDR2 sequences are SGHVS and FQNEAQ. V was trimmed by 1 base and J by 7 bases, leaving 14 bases between them. In nucleotides, the CDR3 is TGTGCCAGCAGCTTAGGATGGACAGCGAAAAATTCACCCCTCCACTTT. It specifies CASSLGWTAKNSPLHF.

This clonotype occurred many times. The chain couples TRBV5-5 to TRBJ2-1; 7 bases map to TRBD2. The CDR3 is 16 residues long. With 4 bases clipped from V and 5 bases from J, the junction kept 12 bases outside the gene matches. CDR1 SGHKS and CDR2 YYEKEE come from the germline V gene (reference sequence). The CDR3 here is CASSLFGLAENNEQFF. As DNA, the CDR3 is TGTGCCAGCAGCCTTTTTGGGCTAGCGGAAAACAATGAGCAGTTCTTC. The variable domain in full, with the rest retrieved from reference TRBV5-5 and TRBJ2-1, is DAGVTQSPTHLIKTRGQQVTLRCSPISGHKSVSWYQQVLGQGPQFIFQYYEKEERGRGNFPDRFSARQFPNYSSELNVNALLLGDSALYLCASSLFGLAENNEQFFGPGTRLTVL.

This rearrangement joins TRBV27 to TRBJ2-1, with D maybe TRBD2 (6 bases). The CDR3 has 13 amino acids. Germline CDR1 is MNHEY and CDR2 is SMNVEV (reference sequence). The germline V and J ends were trimmed by 0 bases and 11 bases, with 11 bases remaining between them. The CDR3 nucleotides read TGTGCCAGCAGTTTATCGACACTAGCCCAGCAGTTCTTC. Translating gives CASSLSTLAQQFF.

This clonotype was seen many times. V and J are TRBV29-1 and TRBJ2-1; 10 bases agree with TRBD2. Germline CDR1 reads SQVTM; CDR2 reads ANQGSEA. CDR3 length: 14 amino acids. V trimming: 2 bases; J trimming: 9 bases; junction bases outside the gene matches: 7. CDR3 amino acids: CSVERASGSPEQFF. Here the CDR3 DNA reads TGCAGCGTTGAACGGGCTAGCGGGAGTCCTGAGCAGTTCTTC.

This clonotype has more than one count but fewer than ten. V usage is TRBV20-1 and J usage is TRBJ2-2; D remains unclear. The V gene lost 3 bases and the J gene lost 6 bases, with 14 bases spanning the gap. From germline, CDR1 is DFQATT and CDR2 SNEGSKA (reference sequence). The CDR3 is 14 residues long. CDR3: CSASPTLLAGELFF. DNA for the CDR3: TGCAGTGCTAGTCCGACGTTGTTAGCCGGGGAGCTGTTTTTT.

The table lists this clonotype with a count of one. This may come from a read error, since a much larger clone is one base off. The chain is built from TRBV14 and TRBJ2-1; perhaps TRBD2 as D (5 bases). The CDR3 consists of 16 residues. Trimming took 1 base from V and 3 from J, leaving 13 bases between them. Germline values: CDR1 SGHDN, CDR2 FVKESK. CDR3 sequence: CASSQGLTFYYNEQFF. The CDR3, as DNA: TGTGCCAGCAGCCAAGGACTAACCTTCTACTACAATGAGCAGTTCTTC.

This clonotype was counted ten times or more. The chain links TRBV6-5 to TRBJ1-2; 8 positions agree with TRBD1. Germline V gives CDR1 MNHEY, CDR2 SVGAGI. With V trimmed by 6 bases and J by 2 bases, 8 bases remained unmatched. This CDR3 is 15 amino acids long. CDR3 protein: CASRPTGGRNYGYTF. The CDR3, as DNA: TGTGCCAGCAGACCTACAGGGGGTAGGAACTATGGCTACACCTTC.

This clonotype was counted at least ten times. The chain carries TRBV10-3 and TRBJ2-7; TRBD1 aligns across 9 bases. Germline loops: CDR1 ENHRY, CDR2 SYGVKD. The CDR3 spans 13 residues. The V gene end was trimmed by 6 bases and the J gene end by 2 bases; junction bases not matched to a gene: 2. The CDR3: CAISRDRAYEQYF. DNA for the CDR3: TGTGCCATCAGCCGGGACAGGGCCTACGAGCAGTACTTC.

The V gene is TRBV30, the J gene TRBJ2-3; TRBD2 aligns across 12 bases. CDR3 length equals 18 residues. J was trimmed by 4 bases and V by 0 bases; bases with no gene match: 11. Germline V gives CDR1 GTSNPN, CDR2 SVGIG (reference sequence). The CDR3 is CAWSVLYLAGGRADTQYF. The CDR3, as DNA: TGTGCCTGGAGTGTACTTTATCTAGCGGGAGGGCGCGCAGATACGCAGTATTTT. Based on the CDR3 plus reference TRBV30 and TRBJ2-3, the full variable domain is SQTIHQWPATLVQPVGSPLSLECTVEGTSNPNLYWYRQAAGRGLQLLFYSVGIGQISSEVPQNLSASRPQDRQFILSSKKLLLSDSGFYLCAWSVLYLAGGRADTQYFGPGTRLTVL.